This passage covers 16 T cell receptor beta chains from one sample sequenced in a study of immune evolution from preneoplasia to lung adenocarcinoma (dated by TCRdb to the early 2020s). The method behind the library was the immunoSEQ multiplex PCR assay. The clones in this table, taken by TCRdb from immuneACCESS, are in-frame only. Not every clone is retained; where verified, under half of the shortfall comes from an unresolved V gene, and the cause of the rest is unknown. This sample gives some 2,500 clones in total; around 84% of them show up just once. The ten top clones hold about 5% of the sample. The sequenced sample consisted of FFPE invasive lung adenocarcinoma tissue. The cell subset or site label, as the study defines it: frankly invasive lung adenocarcinoma (ADC). All receptors derive from a person between 65 and 79 years old with invasive lung adenocarcinoma.

This chain uses TRBV10-1 with TRBJ2-2, with a tentative D call TRBD1 (7 bases). Germline CDR1 is WNHNN and CDR2 is SYGVQD (reference sequence). The CDR3 is 16 residues long. The V gene lost 0 bases and the J gene lost 3 bases, with 11 bases spanning the gap. CDR3 sequence (DNA): TGCGCCAGCAGTGAGTCGGGCAGGGGGGACACCGGGGAGCTGTTTTTT. Protein product: CASSESGRGDTGELFF.

In its sample, this clone was seen a few times. The DNA of the CDR3 is TGTGCCTGGAGTGTATACGGACAGGGCCTAGTGGCTGGCTACACCTTC. Amino acid sequence: CAWSVYGQGLVAGYTF. V is TRBV30 and J is TRBJ1-2; 8 positions match TRBD1. J gave up 7 bases and V 0 bases, and 13 bases lay outside the gene matches. The CDR3 spans 16 residues. The germline V gene encodes CDR1 GTSNPN and CDR2 SVGIG (reference sequence).

The rearrangement joins TRBV7-9 to TRBJ1-5; a possible D gene is TRBD1 (6 bases). The CDR3 extends over 14 amino acids. Germline CDR1 and CDR2: SEHNR and FQNEAQ (reference sequence). V lost 5 bases and J 3 bases, leaving 11 bases between the germline ends. The CDR3: CASSPQGNNQPQHF. CDR3 bases: TGTGCCAGCAGCCCCCAGGGGAACAATCAGCCCCAGCATTTT.

This chain joins TRBV7-6 and TRBJ1-3; no clear D. V lost 4 bases and J 0 bases, leaving 13 bases between the germline ends. Germline V CDR1 and CDR2: SGHVS, FNYEAQ. The CDR3 contains 16 residues. CDR3 coding DNA: TGTGCCAGCAGCTCCGGACCAGGATACTCTGGAAACACCATATATTTT. This encodes CASSSGPGYSGNTIYF.

The chain joins TRBV28 to TRBJ1-5, with TRBD1 matching over 11 bases. J lost 6 bases, V lost 4 bases, and 5 bases had no gene match. CDR3 size: 15 residues. Germline assignment: CDR1 MDHEN and CDR2 SYDVKM. This chain's CDR3 is CASSWDRGGRQPQHF. CDR3 DNA: TGTGCCAGCAGTTGGGACAGGGGGGGTCGTCAGCCCCAGCATTTT.

J is TRBJ2-5 and V is TRBV28; no definite D call. The V end was cut by 2 bases, the J end by 5 bases, with 6 bases between. This CDR3 has 12 residues. Germline V gives CDR1 MDHEN, CDR2 SYDVKM. CDR3 in amino acids: CASSLNGETQYF. CDR3 sequence (DNA): TGTGCCAGCAGTTTAAACGGGGAGACCCAGTACTTC.

This chain uses TRBV29-1 with TRBJ1-1, with D unresolved. The CDR3 is made up of 8 amino acids. Trimming took off 6 bases at V and 10 bases at J, with 6 bases between the two ends. In germline, CDR1 is SQVTM, CDR2 ANQGSEA. The CDR3 DNA follows: TGCAGCGTGCCCGTAGCTTTCTTT. This gives the protein CSVPVAFF.

Notes on this clone: Other DNA sequences in this specimen translate into the identical CDR3. This chain uses TRBV7-9 with TRBJ2-1; TRBD2 matches 7 bases. The CDR3 runs to 11 residues. Trimming removed 4 bases from V and 16 bases from J; junction bases left unmatched: 7. Looked up from germline, CDR1 is SEHNR and CDR2 is FQNEAQ (reference sequence). Here the CDR3 reads CASSSREGQFF. The CDR3 nucleotides are TGTGCCAGCAGCTCGAGGGAGGGCCAATTCTTC.

V usage is TRBV5-5 and J usage is TRBJ1-1; TRBD1 agrees at 8 bases. There are 13 residues in the CDR3. CDR1 and CDR2 from the germline V gene are SGHKS and YYEKEE (reference sequence). V was pared by 4 bases and J by 8 bases, with 7 bases of the junction left unmatched. CDR3 DNA sequence: TGTGCCAGCAGCCCGGACAGGGCCTTGGAAGCTTTCTTT. As protein: CASSPDRALEAFF.

This clone came up a few times. The rearrangement links TRBV29-1 to TRBJ2-5; D gene uncertain. Germline lookup yields CDR1 SQVTM and CDR2 ANQGSEA. There are 10 residues in the CDR3. With 4 bases removed from V and 5 bases from J, the gap between germline ends came to 5 bases. The CDR3 DNA follows: TGCAGCGTTGGGGATGAGACCCAGTACTTC. Translated: CSVGDETQYF.

This chain connects TRBV30 to TRBJ2-4; D is unclear. The V gene lost 5 bases and the J gene lost 8 bases, with 7 bases spanning the gap. The germline V gene has CDR1 GTSNPN and CDR2 SVGIG (reference sequence). The CDR3 is made up of 10 amino acids. The CDR3 sequence: CAWGLDIQYF. For the CDR3, the DNA is TGTGCCTGGGGCCTGGACATTCAGTACTTC.

The V and J genes are TRBV21-1 and TRBJ2-7; the table's TRBD2 call for D was not verified on the DNA. TRBV21-1 is a pseudogene. The CDR3 totals 13 residues. As DNA, the CDR3 is TGTGCCAGCCCGCGAGGGAGGACGGGCGAGCAGTACTTC. Its translation: CASPRGRTGEQYF.

CDR3 DNA sequence: TGTGCCAGCAAAGGTACTAGCGGGCGGAGCGAGCAGTACTTC. Translating it yields CASKGTSGRSEQYF. The gene calls are TRBV2 and TRBJ2-7; TRBD2 agrees at 9 bases. Germline-derived CDR1 and CDR2 are SNHLY and FYNNEI. Unmatched junction bases numbered 10, after V lost 7 bases and J lost 6 bases. The CDR3 sequence is 14 residues long.

The count of this clone is one. The chain joins TRBV19 to TRBJ1-5; 8 nucleotides align to TRBD1. The V and J ends lost 6 bases and 7 bases, in that order; junction bases with no gene match: 8. The CDR3 runs to 14 residues. Per the germline V gene, CDR1 is LNHDA and CDR2 is SQIVND (reference sequence). DNA of the CDR3: TGTGCCAGTAGACCAGGGGGCAACGGACAGCCCCAGCATTTT. It specifies CASRPGGNGQPQHF.

V usage is TRBV11-3 and J usage is TRBJ1-2; no reliable D call. V lost 1 base and J 8 bases, leaving 8 bases between the germline ends. Germline CDR1 SGHNT, CDR2 YENEEA. This CDR3 comprises 12 residues. In DNA form, the CDR3 reads TGTGCCAGCAGCTTAGCGGCAAGCGGCTACACCTTC. It yields the protein CASSLAASGYTF. Filled out from reference TRBV11-3 and TRBJ1-2, the complete variable domain reads EAGVVQSPRYKIIEKKQPVAFWCNPISGHNTLYWYLQNLGQGPELLIRYENEEAVDDSQLPKDRFSAERLKGVDSTLKIQPAELGDSAVYLCASSLAASGYTFGSGTRLTVV.

As for this clone: The same CDR3 is also encoded by other DNA sequences in this sample. The chain is built from TRBV14 and TRBJ2-7; D remains unclear. V was pared by 3 bases and J by 4 bases, with 7 bases between. The CDR3 covers 12 residues. The V gene's germline CDR1 is SGHDN and CDR2 FVKESK. The CDR3 DNA is TGTGCCAGCAGCCAGGGTGGGTACGAGCAGTACTTC. It specifies CASSQGGYEQYF.